Reported below is one T cell receptor beta chain. This entry belongs to a study of blood T cell repertoires in COVID-19. Clones were read by immunoSEQ multiplex PCR, and TCRdb kept only the in-frame ones, dropping some. This sample yields 130,000 or so clones, of which around 85% are seen a single time; around 17% belongs to the top ten. CDR1 and CDR2 (germline): MNHNS, SASEGT. The CDR3 consists of 17 residues. Losses at the gene ends were 2 bases for V and 4 bases for J; bases not matched to a gene: 13. The sample taken for sequencing was peripheral blood. The V and J genes are TRBV6-1 and TRBJ2-5, with 7 bases aligning to TRBD2. This clonotype originated in a woman aged 45-59 years who had recovered from COVID-19. CDR3 sequence reads: CASSESGGSVPGETQYF. The CDR3 region has the DNA TGTGCCAGCAGTGAATCGGGCGGGAGTGTACCGGGAGAGACCCAGTACTTC.